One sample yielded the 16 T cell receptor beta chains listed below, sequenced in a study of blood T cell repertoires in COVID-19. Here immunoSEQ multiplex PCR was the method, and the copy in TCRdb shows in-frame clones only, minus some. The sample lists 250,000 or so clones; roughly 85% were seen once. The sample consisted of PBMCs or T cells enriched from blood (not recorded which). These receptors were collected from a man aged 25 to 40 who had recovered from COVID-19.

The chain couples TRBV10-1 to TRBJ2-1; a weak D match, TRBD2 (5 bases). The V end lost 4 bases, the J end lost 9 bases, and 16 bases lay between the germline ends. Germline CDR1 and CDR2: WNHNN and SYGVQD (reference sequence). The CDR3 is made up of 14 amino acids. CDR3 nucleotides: TGCGCCAGCAGTGGCGCCGGGCGGGTAGGTGAGCAGTTCTTC. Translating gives CASSGAGRVGEQFF.

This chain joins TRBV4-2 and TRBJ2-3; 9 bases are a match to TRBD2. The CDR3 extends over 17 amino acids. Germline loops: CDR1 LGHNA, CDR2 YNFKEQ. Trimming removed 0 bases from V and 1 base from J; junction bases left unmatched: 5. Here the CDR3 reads CASSQEGTSRGTDTQYF. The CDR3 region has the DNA TGTGCCAGCAGCCAAGAAGGGACTAGCCGAGGCACAGATACGCAGTATTTT.

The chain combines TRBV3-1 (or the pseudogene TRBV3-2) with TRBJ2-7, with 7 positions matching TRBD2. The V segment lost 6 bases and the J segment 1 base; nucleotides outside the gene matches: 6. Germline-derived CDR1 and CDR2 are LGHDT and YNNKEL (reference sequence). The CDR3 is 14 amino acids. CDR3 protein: CASSPTSASYEQYF. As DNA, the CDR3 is TGTGCCAGCAGTCCAACTAGCGCATCCTACGAGCAGTACTTC.

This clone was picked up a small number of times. The CDR3, as DNA: TGTGCCAGCACCCCCCAGGGGGCGGGTGAAAAACTGTTTTTT. The encoded protein is CASTPQGAGEKLFF. The chain employs TRBV2 and TRBJ1-4; TRBD1 matches 8 bases. This CDR3 contains 14 residues. Per germline, CDR1 SNHLY and CDR2 FYNNEI. The V and J ends lost 7 bases and 7 bases, in that order; junction bases with no gene match: 8.

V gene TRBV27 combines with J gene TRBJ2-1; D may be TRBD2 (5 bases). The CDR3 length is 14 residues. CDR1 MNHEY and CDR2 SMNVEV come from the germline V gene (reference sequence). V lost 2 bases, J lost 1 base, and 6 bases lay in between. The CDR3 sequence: CASSLRGSYNEQFF. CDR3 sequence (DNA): TGTGCCAGCAGTTTAAGAGGGTCCTACAATGAGCAGTTCTTC.

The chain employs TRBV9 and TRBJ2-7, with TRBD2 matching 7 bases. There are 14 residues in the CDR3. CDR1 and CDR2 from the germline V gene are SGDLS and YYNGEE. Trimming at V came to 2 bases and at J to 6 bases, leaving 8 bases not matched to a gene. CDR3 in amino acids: CASSVDSGTIEQYF. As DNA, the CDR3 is TGTGCCAGCAGCGTGGACTCCGGGACTATCGAGCAGTACTTC.

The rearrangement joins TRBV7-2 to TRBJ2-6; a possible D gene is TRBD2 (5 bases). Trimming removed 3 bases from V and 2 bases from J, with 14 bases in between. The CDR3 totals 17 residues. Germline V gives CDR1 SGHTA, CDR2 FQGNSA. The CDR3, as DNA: TGTGCCAGCAGCTTGTTGCGTCGGGGAACTGGGGCCAACGTCCTGACTTTC. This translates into CASSLLRRGTGANVLTF.

CDR3 amino acids: CASSPTALNTIYF. DNA of the CDR3: TGTGCCAGCTCACCTACTGCCTTAAACACCATATATTTT. This chain links TRBV18 with TRBJ1-3; D is unclear. The V end lost 3 bases, the J end lost 6 bases, and 9 bases lay between the germline ends. Germline V lookup: CDR1 KGHSH, CDR2 LQKENI. The length of the CDR3 is 13 residues.

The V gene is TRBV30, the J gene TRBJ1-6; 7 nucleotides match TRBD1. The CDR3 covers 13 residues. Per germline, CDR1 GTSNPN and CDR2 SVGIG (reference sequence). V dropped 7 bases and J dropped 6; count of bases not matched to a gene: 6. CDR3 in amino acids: CAFGTALNSPLHF. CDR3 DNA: TGTGCCTTCGGGACAGCTCTTAATTCACCCCTCCACTTT. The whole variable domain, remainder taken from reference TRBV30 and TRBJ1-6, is SQTIHQWPATLVQPVGSPLSLECTVEGTSNPNLYWYRQAAGRGLQLLFYSVGIGQISSEVPQNLSASRPQDRQFILSSKKLLLSDSGFYLCAFGTALNSPLHFGNGTRLTVT.

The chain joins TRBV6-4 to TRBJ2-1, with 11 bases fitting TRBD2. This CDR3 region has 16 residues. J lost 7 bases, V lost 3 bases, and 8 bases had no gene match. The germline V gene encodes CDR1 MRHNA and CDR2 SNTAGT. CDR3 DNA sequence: TGTGCCAGCAGTGAGAATAGCGGGGGGGCCTTGAATGAGCAGTTCTTC. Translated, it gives CASSENSGGALNEQFF.

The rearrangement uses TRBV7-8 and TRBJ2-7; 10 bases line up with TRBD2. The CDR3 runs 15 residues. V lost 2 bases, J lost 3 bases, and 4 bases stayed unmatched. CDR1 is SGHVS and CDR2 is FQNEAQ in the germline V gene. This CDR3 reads CASSLYQREGYEQYF. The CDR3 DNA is TGTGCCAGCAGCTTATATCAGCGGGAGGGCTACGAGCAGTACTTC.

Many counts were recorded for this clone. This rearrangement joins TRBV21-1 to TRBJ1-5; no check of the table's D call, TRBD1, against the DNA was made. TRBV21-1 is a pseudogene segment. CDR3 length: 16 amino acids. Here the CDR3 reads CASRLDRSYSNQPQHF. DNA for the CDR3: TGTGCCAGCAGATTGGACAGGTCGTATAGCAATCAGCCCCAGCATTTT.

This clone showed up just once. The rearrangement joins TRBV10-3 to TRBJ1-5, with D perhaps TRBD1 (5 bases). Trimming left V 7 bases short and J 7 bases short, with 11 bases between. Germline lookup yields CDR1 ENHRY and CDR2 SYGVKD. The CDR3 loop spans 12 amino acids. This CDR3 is CAINRPVQPQHF. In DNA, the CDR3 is TGTGCCATCAACAGGCCCGTACAGCCCCAGCATTTT.

CDR3 in DNA: TGTGCCAGCAGAAGGGACAGGCGCTATGGCTACACCTTC. Translating gives CASRRDRRYGYTF. This rearrangement joins TRBV12-3 or TRBV12-4 to TRBJ1-2, with 8 bases identical to TRBD1. Trimming took 6 bases from V and 4 from J; bases not matched to a gene: 4. The CDR3 is 13 residues long.

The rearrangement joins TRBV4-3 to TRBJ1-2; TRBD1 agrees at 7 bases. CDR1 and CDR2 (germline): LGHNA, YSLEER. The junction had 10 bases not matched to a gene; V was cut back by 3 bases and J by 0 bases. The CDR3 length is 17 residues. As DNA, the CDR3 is TGCGCCAGCAGCCAGCTACCCCCGGGACAGACTAACTATGGCTACACCTTC. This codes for CASSQLPPGQTNYGYTF.

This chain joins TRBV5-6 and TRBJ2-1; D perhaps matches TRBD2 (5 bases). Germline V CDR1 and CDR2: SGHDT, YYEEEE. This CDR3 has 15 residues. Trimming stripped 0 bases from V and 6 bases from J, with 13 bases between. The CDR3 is CASSLGRGFANEQFF. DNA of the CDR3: TGTGCCAGCAGCTTGGGTAGAGGGTTCGCCAATGAGCAGTTCTTC. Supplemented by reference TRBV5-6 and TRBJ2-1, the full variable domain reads DAGVTQSPTHLIKTRGQQVTLRCSPKSGHDTVSWYQQALGQGPQFIFQYYEEEERQRGNFPDRFSGHQFPNYSSELNVNALLLGDSALYLCASSLGRGFANEQFFGPGTRLTVL.